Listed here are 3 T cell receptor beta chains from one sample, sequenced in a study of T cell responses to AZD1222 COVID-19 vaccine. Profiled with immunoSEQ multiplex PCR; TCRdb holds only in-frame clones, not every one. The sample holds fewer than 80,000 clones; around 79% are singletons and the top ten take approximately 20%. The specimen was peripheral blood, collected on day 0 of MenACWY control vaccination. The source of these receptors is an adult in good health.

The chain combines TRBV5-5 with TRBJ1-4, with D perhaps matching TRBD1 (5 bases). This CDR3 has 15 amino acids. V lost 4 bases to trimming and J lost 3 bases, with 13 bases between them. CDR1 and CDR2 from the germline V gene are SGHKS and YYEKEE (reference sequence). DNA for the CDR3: TGTGCCAGCAGCAGAAAGGGACTAGCTAATGAAAAACTGTTTTTT. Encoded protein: CASSRKGLANEKLFF.

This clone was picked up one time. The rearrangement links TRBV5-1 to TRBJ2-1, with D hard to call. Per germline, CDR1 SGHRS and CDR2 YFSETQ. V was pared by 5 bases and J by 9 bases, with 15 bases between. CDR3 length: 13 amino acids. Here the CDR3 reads CASSPGPLGEQFF. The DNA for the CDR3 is TGCGCCAGCAGTCCCGGGCCCCTTGGTGAGCAGTTCTTC.

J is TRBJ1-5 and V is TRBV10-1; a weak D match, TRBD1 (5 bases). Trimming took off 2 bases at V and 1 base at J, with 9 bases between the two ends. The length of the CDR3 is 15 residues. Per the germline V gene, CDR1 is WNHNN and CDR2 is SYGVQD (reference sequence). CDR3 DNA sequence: TGCGCCAGCAGTGAGCGGACATCGAGCAATCAGCCCCAGCATTTT. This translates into CASSERTSSNQPQHF.